The 10 T cell receptor beta chains below come from one sample, sequenced in a study of T cell changes during pregnancy in multiple sclerosis. TCRdb's copy holds only in-frame clones and misses some; the assay was immunoSEQ multiplex PCR. This sample carries about 40,000 clones, roughly 90% of them seen once, and the ten largest clones take about 0.57%. The specimen was CD4+ T cells from peripheral blood mononuclear cells, collected before pregnancy. These receptor sequences come from a female donor with multiple sclerosis, enrolled in a pregnancy study.

This chain connects TRBV28 to TRBJ1-2, with TRBD1 as a possible D gene (6 bases). The germline V gene has CDR1 MDHEN and CDR2 SYDVKM. The CDR3 loop spans 13 amino acids. Trimming stripped 5 bases from V and 2 bases from J, with 9 bases between. CDR3 loop: CASSGGQNYGYTF. CDR3 nucleotides: TGTGCCAGCAGTGGCGGACAGAACTATGGCTACACCTTC.

The V gene is TRBV6-6, the J gene TRBJ1-6, with unresolved D. Germline V gene lookup returns CDR1 MNHNY and CDR2 SVGAGI (reference sequence). There are 12 residues in the CDR3. Trimming shortened V by 6 bases and J by 8 bases, and 8 bases separated the two germline ends. This CDR3 reads CASRDGDSPLHF. The CDR3 nucleotides are TGTGCCAGCAGAGACGGGGATTCACCCCTCCACTTT.

This clone was found once. The rearrangement uses TRBV28 and TRBJ1-4; 8 positions match TRBD1. The CDR3 totals 15 residues. The V gene's germline CDR1 is MDHEN and CDR2 SYDVKM. V was clipped by 2 bases and J by 7 bases; unmatched bases: 6. The CDR3 is CASSLPGTGFEKLFF. Here the CDR3 DNA reads TGTGCCAGCAGTTTACCCGGGACAGGTTTTGAAAAACTGTTTTTT.

Turning to this clone: The junction shows a germline mismatch at one end, possibly a read error. The chain combines TRBV30 with TRBJ2-1, with a weak D call TRBD1 (6 bases). The CDR3 extends over 10 amino acids. The germline gives CDR1 GTSNPN, CDR2 SVGIG (reference sequence). This CDR3 is CAWSDRARLF. The CDR3 bases are TGTGCCTGGAGTGACAGGGCTCGGCTCTTC.

The V and J genes are TRBV15 and TRBJ2-7; maybe TRBD1 (5 bases). The CDR3 length is 14 residues. V was cut by 1 base and J by 4 bases, with 11 bases left in between. Germline V gives CDR1 LNHNV, CDR2 YYDKDF (reference sequence). The CDR3 loop reads CATSRGGSGYEQYF. CDR3 nucleotides: TGTGCCACCAGCAGAGGGGGCAGTGGTTACGAGCAGTACTTC.

The chain couples TRBV7-2 to TRBJ1-5, with 7 nucleotides matching TRBD1. V shed 4 bases, J shed 6 bases, and the junction held 12 bases outside the gene matches. Germline values: CDR1 SGHTA, CDR2 FQGNSA. The CDR3 covers 16 residues. The CDR3 loop reads CASSSLGRGIGQPQHF. CDR3 nucleotides: TGTGCCAGCAGCTCCCTGGGCAGGGGGATCGGTCAGCCCCAGCATTTT.

The chain joins TRBV9 to TRBJ1-2; the match to TRBD1 covers 8 bases. V trimming: 0 bases; J trimming: 7 bases; junction bases outside the gene matches: 8. In germline, CDR1 is SGDLS, CDR2 YYNGEE. This CDR3 is built from 15 residues. CDR3 sequence: CASSVGVGQGGGYTF. The CDR3 DNA reads TGTGCCAGCAGCGTAGGAGTTGGACAGGGTGGTGGCTACACCTTC.

The V gene is TRBV5-4, the J gene TRBJ2-5; 15 bases align to TRBD2. Germline V gene data show CDR1 as SGHNT and CDR2 as YYREEE (reference sequence). Trimming cost V 0 bases and J 5 bases; bases outside gene matches: 5. The CDR3 extends over 17 amino acids. The CDR3 DNA sequence: TGTGCCAGCAGCTTGGGGACTAGCGGGGGGGCCGGGGAGACCCAGTACTTC. It specifies CASSLGTSGGAGETQYF.

The V call is TRBV7-2, the J call TRBJ2-3, with D possibly being TRBD1 (6 bases). The CDR3 is 15 residues long. The V gene lost 5 bases and the J gene lost 5 bases, with 17 bases spanning the gap. The V gene's germline CDR1 is SGHTA and CDR2 FQGNSA. In nucleotides, the CDR3 is TGTGCCAGCAGCCGTGACAGCCTACAGGGAGATACGCAGTATTTT. Protein sequence: CASSRDSLQGDTQYF.

This chain links TRBV28 with TRBJ1-1; 7 nucleotides agree with TRBD1. CDR3 length: 13 amino acids. CDR1 and CDR2 from the germline V gene are MDHEN and SYDVKM. The junction had 6 bases not matched to a gene; V was cut back by 0 bases and J by 11 bases. The CDR3 DNA reads TGTGCCAGCAGTTTATGGGTGACAGGGCTTGCTTTCTTT. Translated: CASSLWVTGLAFF.